Listed here are 8 T cell receptor beta chains from one sample, sequenced in a study of blood T cell repertoires in COVID-19. This table comes from immunoSEQ multiplex PCR, and its TCRdb copy is limited to in-frame clones, with some not included. The repertoire holds approximately 230,000 clones, with approximately 90% as singletons. Material: PBMCs or T cells enriched from blood (not recorded which). Receptors originate from a woman aged 25 to 39 who had recovered from COVID-19.

The chain carries TRBV21-1 and TRBJ2-7; the table's D call of TRBD1 was not tested on the DNA. TRBV21-1 is a pseudogene segment. This CDR3 contains 15 residues. The CDR3 DNA reads as TGTGCCAGCAGCGACCTAGGACAGGGTGTTTACGAGCAGTACTTC. This gives the protein CASSDLGQGVYEQYF.

This clone was counted only a few times. This chain uses TRBV19 with TRBJ2-1; 7 nucleotides line up with TRBD2. The CDR3 length is 17 residues. Germline V gene data show CDR1 as LNHDA and CDR2 as SQIVND (reference sequence). V shed 0 bases and J 7 bases; nucleotides not matched to a gene: 12. The CDR3 loop is CASSIDSTSLGENEQFF. CDR3 coding DNA: TGTGCCAGTAGTATAGACTCGACTAGCCTGGGGGAGAATGAGCAGTTCTTC.

Details on this clone: Additional DNA sequences in this sample encode the identical CDR3. The chain is built from TRBV5-4 and TRBJ1-2; 7 bases map to TRBD1. Germline trimming cut 0 bases from V and 5 bases from J; bases unmatched to any gene: 1. Germline V gene sequence: CDR1 SGHNT, CDR2 YYREEE (reference sequence). The CDR3 runs to 13 residues. CDR3 loop: CASSLDRGYGYTF. The CDR3 DNA reads as TGTGCCAGCAGCTTGGACAGGGGTTATGGCTACACCTTC.

The genes are TRBV15 and TRBJ1-6; 7 bases are a match to TRBD1. CDR1 is LNHNV, CDR2 YYDKDF, per germline (reference sequence). Trimming removed 5 bases from V and 10 bases from J; junction bases left unmatched: 11. This CDR3 comprises 15 residues. The CDR3 protein is CATSPRRDSLSPLHF. CDR3 DNA: TGTGCCACCAGCCCCCGGCGGGACAGTTTATCACCCCTCCACTTT.

This chain connects TRBV10-3 to TRBJ2-7; 7 bases match TRBD2. Losses at the gene ends were 4 bases for V and 12 bases for J; bases not matched to a gene: 9. The CDR3 is 12 residues long. The germline V gene has CDR1 ENHRY and CDR2 SYGVKD. CDR3 nucleotides: TGTGCCATCAGTGGTAGGGAGGGAGACCTGTACTTC. Amino acid sequence: CAISGREGDLYF.

The chain couples TRBV5-1 to TRBJ2-3, with 8 bases aligning to TRBD2. Losses at the gene ends were 4 bases for V and 9 bases for J; bases not matched to a gene: 7. Looked up from germline, CDR1 is SGHRS and CDR2 is YFSETQ. This CDR3 is built from 13 residues. This CDR3 is CASSTKTGGTQYF. The CDR3, as DNA: TGCGCCAGCAGCACCAAAACGGGGGGGACGCAGTATTTT.

The chain joins TRBV6-4 to TRBJ1-5; no clear D gene. V dropped 1 base and J dropped 2 bases, with 6 bases sitting between them. Germline values: CDR1 MRHNA, CDR2 SNTAGT. CDR3 size: 14 residues. The chain's CDR3 is CASSDLARNQPQHF. In nucleotides, the CDR3 is TGTGCCAGCAGTGACTTAGCCCGCAATCAGCCCCAGCATTTT.

The chain has TRBV4-3 and TRBJ1-3; no clear D. Looked up from germline, CDR1 is LGHNA and CDR2 is YSLEER. The CDR3 spans 12 residues. V was trimmed by 1 base and J by 6 bases, leaving 4 bases between them. CDR3: CASSQGLNTIYF. The CDR3 bases are TGCGCCAGCAGCCAAGGTCTAAACACCATATATTTT.